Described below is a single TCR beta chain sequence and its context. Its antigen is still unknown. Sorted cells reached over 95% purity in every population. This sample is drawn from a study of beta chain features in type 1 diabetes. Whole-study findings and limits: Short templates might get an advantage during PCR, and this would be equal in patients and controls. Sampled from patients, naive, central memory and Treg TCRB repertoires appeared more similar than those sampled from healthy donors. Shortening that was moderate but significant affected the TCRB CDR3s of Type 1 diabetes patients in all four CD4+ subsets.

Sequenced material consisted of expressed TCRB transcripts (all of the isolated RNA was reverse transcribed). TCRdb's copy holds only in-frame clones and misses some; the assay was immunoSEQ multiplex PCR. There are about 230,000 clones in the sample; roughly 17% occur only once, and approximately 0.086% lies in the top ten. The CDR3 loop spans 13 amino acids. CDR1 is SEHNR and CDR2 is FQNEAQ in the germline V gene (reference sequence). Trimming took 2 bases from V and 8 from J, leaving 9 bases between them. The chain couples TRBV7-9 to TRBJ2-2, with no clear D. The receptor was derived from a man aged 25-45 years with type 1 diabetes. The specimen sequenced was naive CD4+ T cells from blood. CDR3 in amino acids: CASSLLGSGELFF. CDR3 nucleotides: TGTGCCAGCAGCTTACTTGGCTCGGGGGAGCTGTTTTTT. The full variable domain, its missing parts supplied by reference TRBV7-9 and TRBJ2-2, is DTGVSQNPRHKITKRGQNVTFRCDPISEHNRLYWYRQTLGQGPEFLTYFQNEAQLEKSRLLSDRFSAERPKGSFSTLEIQRTEQGDSAMYLCASSLLGSGELFFGEGSRLTVL.